These 19 T cell receptor beta chains were sequenced from one sample in a study of T-cell memory formation after mild COVID-19. TCRdb itself ran the 5' RACE reads through MiXCR, one entry per CDR3 protein. Of hundreds of thousands of distinct CDR3 sequences in the sample, 15% to 20% were seen once. Sequenced: PBMCs or a T cell subset sorted from them (not recorded which). These receptors originate from a man younger than 35 who had mild COVID-19 (a few samples of this study predate the infection). Cell type and time point are not known.

This clonotype appeared many times. The chain links TRBV7-9 to TRBJ1-1; unclear D gene. The CDR3 is 15 amino acids. The V gene lost 10 bases and the J gene lost 1 base, with 19 bases spanning the gap. CDR1 and CDR2 from the germline V gene are SEHNR and FQNEAQ (reference sequence). In nucleotides, the CDR3 is TGTGCCACCTCCGGCTATATTATGAGGAACACTGAAGCTTTCTTT. It yields the protein CATSGYIMRNTEAFF.

Only one count was recorded for this clonotype. This chain uses TRBV11-3 with TRBJ1-2; D gene ambiguous. The CDR3 spans 11 residues. From germline, CDR1 is SGHNT and CDR2 YENEEA. The V gene lost 5 bases and the J gene lost 8 bases, with 9 bases spanning the gap. The CDR3 loop is CASSTTGGYTF. The CDR3 DNA sequence: TGTGCCAGCAGCACAACGGGGGGCTACACCTTC.

This clonotype has a handful of counts. This chain connects TRBV7-2 to TRBJ1-1; no definite D call. This CDR3 has 13 amino acids. V was trimmed by 1 base and J by 11 bases, leaving 14 bases between them. Germline CDR1 and CDR2: SGHTA and FQGNSA. CDR3: CASSLDPVGSAFF. The CDR3 DNA reads TGTGCCAGCAGCTTAGACCCAGTTGGGAGCGCTTTCTTT. Looking up the rest from reference TRBV7-2 and TRBJ1-1 gives the full variable domain: GAGVSQSPSNKVTEKGKDVELRCDPISGHTALYWYRQSLGQGLEFLIYFQGNSAPDKSGLPSDRFSAERTGGSVSTLTIQRTQQEDSAVYLCASSLDPVGSAFFGQGTRLTVV.

The chain couples TRBV5-1 to TRBJ2-5; D is perhaps TRBD2 (6 bases). The CDR3 loop spans 14 amino acids. Trimming left V 0 bases short and J 3 bases short, with 9 bases between. Germline CDR1 SGHRS, CDR2 YFSETQ. The CDR3 DNA reads TGCGCCAGCAGCTTGGTCGGGACTGAAGAGACCCAGTACTTC. Translated, it gives CASSLVGTEETQYF. Together with reference TRBV5-1 and TRBJ2-5, the CDR3 gives the full variable domain: KAGVTQTPRYLIKTRGQQVTLSCSPISGHRSVSWYQQTPGQGLQFLFEYFSETQRNKGNFPGRFSGRQFSNSRSEMNVSTLELGDSALYLCASSLVGTEETQYFGPGTRLLVL.

This chain uses TRBV15 with TRBJ2-5; TRBD2 matches at 9 bases. After removal of 3 bases from V and 5 bases from J, the junction contained 10 bases not matched to a gene. The CDR3 consists of 16 residues. Per the germline V gene, CDR1 is LNHNV and CDR2 is YYDKDF (reference sequence). The CDR3 nucleotides read TGTGCCACCAGCAGGGCCGGGACTAGCCGGGGGGAGACCCAGTACTTC. Residues: CATSRAGTSRGETQYF.

The chain uses TRBV7-3 and TRBJ2-6, with D possibly TRBD1 on 6 matching bases. Trimming cost V 2 bases and J 2 bases, with 16 bases left between them. Germline V gene data show CDR1 as SGHTA and CDR2 as FQGTGA. The CDR3 is 18 residues long. This chain's CDR3 is CASSLELGRGAGANVLTF. CDR3 sequence (DNA): TGTGCCAGCAGCTTAGAACTTGGCAGGGGTGCTGGGGCCAACGTCCTGACTTTC.

The chain combines TRBV29-1 with TRBJ2-6, with D perhaps given as TRBD1 or TRBD2 (5 bases each). Germline loops: CDR1 SQVTM, CDR2 ANQGSEA. This CDR3 spans 13 amino acids. Trimming removed 4 bases at V and 4 bases at J, with 8 bases between. The CDR3 nucleotides are TGCAGCGTTGGGGGGATCGGGGCCAACGTCCTGACTTTC. This gives the protein CSVGGIGANVLTF.

The rearrangement links TRBV18 to TRBJ2-7, with 8 bases that match TRBD1. From germline, CDR1 is KGHSH and CDR2 LQKENI. V lost 5 bases, J lost 2 bases, and 5 bases stayed unmatched. The CDR3 runs to 14 residues. This CDR3 reads CASSTRGHPYEQYF. The CDR3, as DNA: TGTGCCAGCTCAACCAGGGGGCACCCCTACGAGCAGTACTTC.

This clonotype was counted a few times. The chain's CDR3 is CASSSRGYTGDTQYF. In DNA, the CDR3 is TGCGCCAGCAGCTCCCGGGGGTACACTGGGGATACGCAGTATTTT. The genes are TRBV5-1 and TRBJ2-3; a weak D match, TRBD2 (6 bases). In germline, CDR1 is SGHRS, CDR2 YFSETQ. Trimming removed 3 bases at V and 6 bases at J, with 17 bases between. This CDR3 region has 15 residues.

This clonotype has just a few counts. The chain joins TRBV5-6 to TRBJ2-3; TRBD1 is a possible D gene (5 bases). V lost 2 bases and J lost 1, with 8 bases in between. CDR1 and CDR2 from the germline V gene are SGHDT and YYEEEE. The CDR3 has 14 amino acids. The CDR3 sequence: CASSFTGRTDTQYF. The CDR3 region has the DNA TGTGCCAGCAGCTTCACAGGACGCACAGATACGCAGTATTTT.

The rearrangement uses TRBV15 and TRBJ1-2, with D unclear. Germline assignment: CDR1 LNHNV and CDR2 YYDKDF (reference sequence). Trimming took 0 bases from V and 0 from J, leaving 14 bases between them. The CDR3 contains 17 residues. The CDR3 reads CATSRDSGGEANYGYTF. The CDR3 nucleotides read TGTGCCACCAGCAGAGATAGTGGCGGGGAAGCTAACTATGGCTACACCTTC.

This clonotype has just a few counts. The J gene is TRBJ1-2, the V gene TRBV6-1, with D hard to call. The CDR3 runs 15 residues. CDR1 is MNHNS and CDR2 is SASEGT in the germline V gene. V lost 5 bases, J lost 3 bases, and 16 bases lay in between. CDR3 protein: CASSPQELRHYGYTF. The CDR3 DNA sequence: TGTGCCAGCAGTCCCCAGGAATTACGGCACTATGGCTACACCTTC.

The chain recombines TRBV2 with TRBJ2-1; D unresolved. This CDR3 comprises 12 residues. Germline V lookup: CDR1 SNHLY, CDR2 FYNNEI. Trimming pared 7 bases from V and 3 bases from J, leaving 7 bases between. CDR3 sequence reads: CASKPGYNEQFF. CDR3 coding DNA: TGTGCCAGCAAGCCTGGCTACAATGAGCAGTTCTTC.

This clonotype turned up a few times. The chain links TRBV20-1 to TRBJ2-7; the D is unclear. CDR1 is DFQATT, CDR2 SNEGSKA, per germline (reference sequence). This CDR3 is 13 amino acids long. V shed 0 bases and J shed 2 bases, with 8 bases lying between them. The CDR3 sequence is CSARDRRAYEQYV. CDR3 DNA sequence: TGCAGTGCTAGAGATCGACGGGCCTACGAGCAGTACGTC.

The chain combines TRBV24-1 with TRBJ2-3, with D uncertain. Looked up from germline, CDR1 is KGHDR and CDR2 is SFDVKD. Trimming removed 9 bases at V and 0 bases at J, with 9 bases between. This CDR3 has 13 amino acids. The CDR3 protein is CATWAPSTDTQYF. The CDR3 DNA sequence: TGTGCCACCTGGGCCCCTAGCACAGATACGCAGTATTTT.

The V and J genes are TRBV5-1 and TRBJ2-1; 7 nucleotides agree with TRBD1. Germline-derived CDR1 and CDR2 are SGHRS and YFSETQ. Unmatched junction bases numbered 13, after V lost 1 base and J lost 15 bases. This CDR3 is 14 amino acids long. The CDR3 DNA is TGCGCCAGCAGCTTGAGTGCTCCCGGGACAGTGCTGTTCTTC. Translated: CASSLSAPGTVLFF. The whole variable domain, remainder taken from reference TRBV5-1 and TRBJ2-1, is KAGVTQTPRYLIKTRGQQVTLSCSPISGHRSVSWYQQTPGQGLQFLFEYFSETQRNKGNFPGRFSGRQFSNSRSEMNVSTLELGDSALYLCASSLSAPGTVLFFGPGTRLTVL.

V usage is TRBV24-1 and J usage is TRBJ2-1; D ambiguous. V lost 2 bases, J lost 7 bases, and 17 bases lay in between. Germline V gene sequence: CDR1 KGHDR, CDR2 SFDVKD. The CDR3 sequence is 16 residues long. This CDR3 is CATSDSWGLRPNEQFF. In DNA form, the CDR3 reads TGTGCCACCAGTGATTCATGGGGTCTCCGCCCGAATGAGCAGTTCTTC.

This clonotype was detected only a few times. The chain carries TRBV4-2 and TRBJ1-2; D remains ambiguous. Germline V gives CDR1 LGHNA, CDR2 YNFKEQ. The CDR3 loop spans 13 amino acids. V lost 0 bases and J 4 bases, leaving 6 bases between the germline ends. The CDR3 here is CASSQDKFYGYTF. DNA for the CDR3: TGTGCCAGCAGCCAAGATAAATTCTATGGCTACACCTTC.

This clonotype was detected a few times. The chain combines TRBV24-1 with TRBJ2-1; D perhaps matches TRBD2 (6 bases). V gave up 5 bases and J gave up 15 bases, with 16 bases separating them. Germline V gives CDR1 KGHDR, CDR2 SFDVKD. The CDR3 covers 12 residues. CDR3 sequence reads: CATSAGGYLRFF. The DNA for the CDR3 is TGTGCCACCAGTGCAGGAGGGTACCTCCGGTTCTTC.